Following are 20 T cell receptor beta chains from one sample sequenced in a study of T-cell reconstitution after alpha-beta-depleted transplantation in children (dated by TCRdb to about 2016). The library was generated by PCR. The listed sequencing device is Illumina HiSeq 2500. To normalize quantification of the TCRbeta repertoire, the TCR libraries were built with molecular barcoding that relied on unique molecular identifiers. TCRdb reprocessing: public reads trimmed at Q25 with fastp, clones called with MiXCR, in-frame beta chains kept. CDR3 protein sequences are deduplicated, and each keeps its most common genes and DNA. This sample holds about 900,000 distinct CDR3 sequences; about 29% were observed only once. The ten largest clones capture over 25% of the sample. What this sample's treatment or condition label stands for: allogeneic hematopoietic cell transplantation with graft depleted of TCRalphabeta T cells and CD19 B cells.

Source: PBMCs, mostly from graft donor cells, taken 360 days after TCRalphabeta/CD19-depleted stem cell transplant. These receptors came from a boy under two years old who had a stem cell transplant for SCID, so the T cells may come from the graft donor.

This clonotype has just one count. The chain recombines TRBV5-1 with TRBJ1-1, with TRBD1 identical over 9 bases. This CDR3 has 17 residues. The germline gives CDR1 SGHRS, CDR2 YFSETQ. The V gene end was trimmed by 4 bases and the J gene end by 4 bases; junction bases not matched to a gene: 14. The CDR3 DNA sequence: TGCGCCAGCAGCGGCCAGGACAGGGGTGAGATGAGCACTGAAGCTTTCTTT. Its translation: CASSGQDRGEMSTEAFF.

The chain combines TRBV5-1 with TRBJ2-1; D is ambiguous. CDR1 SGHRS and CDR2 YFSETQ come from the germline V gene. The CDR3 extends over 14 amino acids. Trimming took off 3 bases at V and 8 bases at J, with 15 bases between the two ends. The chain's CDR3 is CASSYLDPEDEQFF. CDR3 DNA sequence: TGCGCCAGCAGCTACCTCGACCCAGAAGATGAGCAGTTCTTC. The full variable domain, with the rest looked up from reference TRBV5-1 and TRBJ2-1, is KAGVTQTPRYLIKTRGQQVTLSCSPISGHRSVSWYQQTPGQGLQFLFEYFSETQRNKGNFPGRFSGRQFSNSRSEMNVSTLELGDSALYLCASSYLDPEDEQFFGPGTRLTVL.

The J gene is TRBJ1-3, the V gene TRBV4-1; maybe TRBD1 (6 bases). The CDR3 extends over 15 amino acids. From germline, CDR1 is MGHRA and CDR2 YSYEKL. V lost 1 base to trimming and J lost 0 bases, with 7 bases between them. DNA of the CDR3: TGCGCCAGCAGCCAAGGGACAGTCTCTGGAAACACCATATATTTT. Its protein is CASSQGTVSGNTIYF.

V usage is TRBV20-1 and J usage is TRBJ2-7; D perhaps matches TRBD1 (6 bases). Germline CDR1 and CDR2: DFQATT and SNEGSKA (reference sequence). Between the trimmed V and J ends, which lost 5 bases and 2 bases, there was a span of 25 bases. CDR3 length: 17 amino acids. The CDR3 loop reads CSAYDWGLSGLTYEQYF. CDR3 DNA sequence: TGCAGTGCTTACGACTGGGGGCTGTCAGGGTTGACCTACGAGCAGTACTTC.

V and J are TRBV5-1 and TRBJ2-1; 15 bases match TRBD2. The V gene's germline CDR1 is SGHRS and CDR2 YFSETQ. CDR3 length: 16 amino acids. V trimming: 4 bases; J trimming: 3 bases; junction bases outside the gene matches: 2. CDR3: CASSGTSGGLYNEQFF. The CDR3 DNA sequence: TGCGCCAGCAGCGGGACTAGCGGGGGGCTCTACAATGAGCAGTTCTTC.

The chain has TRBV12-3 or TRBV12-4 and TRBJ2-5; 8 bases agree with TRBD2. The CDR3 runs 16 residues. V lost 3 bases and J lost 5; bases outside the gene matches: 11. CDR3 sequence (DNA): TGTGCCAGCAGTTTGAGTGAACGGGGGGGGTGGGAGACCCAGTACTTC. This sequence encodes CASSLSERGGWETQYF.

This clonotype was detected a few times. The chain couples TRBV12-3 or TRBV12-4 to TRBJ2-1; tentatively, D is TRBD2 (5 bases). This CDR3 spans 15 amino acids. Deletions cut 3 bases from V and 4 bases from J, with 13 bases between. The CDR3 DNA follows: TGTGCCAGCAGTTTCCCGCGGGTTTCGTACAATGAGCAGTTCTTC. Its translation: CASSFPRVSYNEQFF.

This sequence joins TRBV5-5 and TRBJ1-5, with D possibly TRBD1 on 6 matching bases. This CDR3 has 16 residues. Germline V gives CDR1 SGHKS, CDR2 YYEKEE (reference sequence). V was trimmed by 0 bases and J by 6 bases, leaving 16 bases between them. The CDR3 DNA sequence: TGTGCCAGCAGCTTGGAACTAGTCAGGGGTGCTCAGCCCCAGCATTTT. Its protein is CASSLELVRGAQPQHF. Full variable domain (rest looked up from reference TRBV5-5 and TRBJ1-5): DAGVTQSPTHLIKTRGQQVTLRCSPISGHKSVSWYQQVLGQGPQFIFQYYEKEERGRGNFPDRFSARQFPNYSSELNVNALLLGDSALYLCASSLELVRGAQPQHFGDGTRLSIL.

This clonotype was counted between two and nine times. The chain joins TRBV6-5 to TRBJ2-3, with D possibly matching TRBD1 (6 bases). The CDR3 contains 14 residues. Trimming cost V 2 bases and J 3 bases, with 9 bases left between them. Germline CDR1 is MNHEY and CDR2 is SVGAGI. In DNA, the CDR3 is TGTGCCAGCAGTTACGCAGGGGTGACAGATACGCAGTATTTT. Protein product: CASSYAGVTDTQYF.

This sequence joins TRBV29-1 and TRBJ2-1, with D possibly being TRBD1 or TRBD2 (5 bases each). The CDR3 has 12 residues. CDR1 is SQVTM and CDR2 is ANQGSEA in the germline V gene. V lost 7 bases, J lost 9 bases, and 16 bases lay in between. The CDR3 sequence is CSANWGRGEQFF. In nucleotides, the CDR3 is TGCAGCGCCAATTGGGGCCGGGGTGAGCAGTTCTTC.

This clonotype has a count of ten or more. This chain connects TRBV11-3 to TRBJ2-2; D may be TRBD1 (5 bases). This CDR3 is 16 amino acids long. The V end lost 4 bases, the J end lost 2 bases, and 14 bases lay between the germline ends. CDR1 and CDR2 from the germline V gene are SGHNT and YENEEA. The CDR3 protein is CASSSRSGQNTGELFF. CDR3 sequence (DNA): TGTGCCAGCAGCTCACGATCCGGACAAAACACCGGGGAGCTGTTTTTT.

This clonotype occurred a few times. This chain joins TRBV12-3 or TRBV12-4 and TRBJ2-5, with 7 bases lining up with TRBD1. The CDR3 consists of 13 residues. J gave up 7 bases and V 2 bases, and 4 bases lay outside the gene matches. Written as DNA, the CDR3 is TGTGCCAGCAGTTTAAAGGGGGCTGGGACCCAGTACTTC. Translating it yields CASSLKGAGTQYF.

This clonotype was counted only a few times. This chain uses TRBV28 with TRBJ2-7; D gene ambiguous. In germline, CDR1 is MDHEN, CDR2 SYDVKM. CDR3 length equals 17 residues. Trimming took 4 bases from V and 0 from J, leaving 19 bases between them. The CDR3 protein is CASSSFLLDLSSYEQYF. The DNA for the CDR3 is TGTGCCAGCAGTTCATTCCTCCTCGACCTAAGCTCCTACGAGCAGTACTTC.

The chain couples TRBV7-2 to TRBJ2-1; unclear D gene. The CDR3 loop spans 14 amino acids. V dropped 1 base and J dropped 9 bases, with 13 bases sitting between them. CDR1 is SGHTA, CDR2 FQGNSA, per germline. The CDR3 reads CASSLGLRAGEQFF. CDR3 nucleotide sequence: TGTGCCAGCAGCTTAGGACTTAGGGCCGGTGAGCAGTTCTTC.

This clonotype turned up a few times. V usage is TRBV7-2 and J usage is TRBJ2-5, with TRBD2 identical over 8 bases. The V and J ends lost 4 bases and 5 bases, in that order; junction bases with no gene match: 12. In germline, CDR1 is SGHTA, CDR2 FQGNSA. CDR3 length equals 16 residues. DNA for the CDR3: TGTGCCAGCAGCTGGATTCCGGGACTAGTAGGGGAGACCCAGTACTTC. Its protein is CASSWIPGLVGETQYF.

The chain carries TRBV10-3 and TRBJ2-2, with 10 nucleotides matching TRBD2. The CDR3 sequence is 14 residues long. CDR1 and CDR2 from the germline V gene are ENHRY and SYGVKD. J lost 2 bases, V lost 10 bases, and 4 bases had no gene match. The CDR3 nucleotides read TGTGCCACCGGACTAGCGGTAAACACCGGGGAGCTGTTTTTT. It is translated as CATGLAVNTGELFF.

This sequence joins TRBV4-1 and TRBJ2-4; no clear D gene. The ends were cut back, 1 base at V and 8 bases at J, with 18 bases in the middle. Germline CDR1 MGHRA, CDR2 YSYEKL. There are 16 residues in the CDR3. The CDR3 region has the DNA TGCGCCAGCAGCCAAGCCGCCCTTGAGACGCTACACATTCAGTACTTC. Protein: CASSQAALETLHIQYF.

The chain has TRBV4-1 and TRBJ2-1; 12 nucleotides match TRBD2. The junction had 7 bases not matched to a gene; V was cut back by 0 bases and J by 7 bases. This CDR3 contains 17 residues. Looked up from germline, CDR1 is MGHRA and CDR2 is YSYEKL. The CDR3 region has the DNA TGCGCCAGCAGCCAAGATGGTCGACTAGCGGGGGTTAATGAGCAGTTCTTC. This encodes CASSQDGRLAGVNEQFF.

This clonotype was observed once. This chain connects TRBV7-2 to TRBJ2-7; 9 nucleotides agree with TRBD1. Germline V gene sequence: CDR1 SGHTA, CDR2 FQGNSA. CDR3 size: 14 residues. V lost 5 bases and J lost 7; bases outside the gene matches: 9. The CDR3 here is CASSRWTGEREQYF. For the CDR3, the DNA is TGTGCCAGCAGCCGCTGGACAGGGGAGCGGGAGCAGTACTTC.

The rearrangement uses TRBV28 and TRBJ1-1; D gene unclear. The ends were cut back, 2 bases at V and 8 bases at J, with 9 bases in the middle. CDR1 and CDR2 (germline): MDHEN, SYDVKM. CDR3 length: 12 amino acids. For the CDR3, the DNA is TGTGCCAGCAGTTTACAAACGGGGGAAGCTTTCTTT. Protein: CASSLQTGEAFF.